Following are 23 T cell receptor beta chains from one sample sequenced in a study of blood T cell repertoires in COVID-19. Produced via immunoSEQ multiplex PCR; TCRdb's table is partial and in-frame only. The sample shows about 140,000 clones, 65% to 90% of them seen only once. Sequencing was done on a sample of peripheral blood. These receptors originate from a man over 45 with acute or convalescent COVID-19.

The V and J genes are TRBV6-4 and TRBJ1-1; D is uncertain. CDR1 MRHNA and CDR2 SNTAGT come from the germline V gene. Trimming left V 5 bases short and J 1 base short, with 11 bases between. There are 14 residues in the CDR3. The CDR3 spells CASSLRLTNTEAFF. The DNA for the CDR3 is TGTGCCAGCAGTTTGCGACTTACGAACACTGAAGCTTTCTTT.

This sequence joins TRBV2 and TRBJ2-1, with 8 bases lining up with TRBD2. The CDR3 sequence is 16 residues long. The germline gives CDR1 SNHLY, CDR2 FYNNEI. With V trimmed by 2 bases and J by 0 bases, 3 bases remained unmatched. The CDR3 DNA is TGTGCCAGCAGTGAACTCGGGAGGGCCTCCTACAATGAGCAGTTCTTC. As protein: CASSELGRASYNEQFF.

The J gene is TRBJ2-5, the V gene TRBV6-5; D might be TRBD1 (6 bases). V gave up 2 bases and J gave up 4 bases, with 11 bases separating them. The CDR3 contains 14 residues. Germline V CDR1 and CDR2: MNHEY, SVGAGI. As DNA, the CDR3 is TGTGCCAGCAGTTACAGGACAGTCGGAGAGACCCAGTACTTC. Translated, it gives CASSYRTVGETQYF.

The chain recombines TRBV18 with TRBJ1-2; unclear D gene. From germline, CDR1 is KGHSH and CDR2 LQKENI. Trimming removed 0 bases from V and 0 bases from J, with 8 bases in between. The CDR3 has 15 residues. The CDR3 sequence: CASSPPRASNYGYTF. CDR3 sequence (DNA): TGTGCCAGCTCACCACCGAGGGCCTCTAACTATGGCTACACCTTC.

This clone has only one observation. The chain recombines TRBV19 with TRBJ1-5; 10 bases fit TRBD1. The V and J ends lost 8 bases and 0 bases, in that order; junction bases with no gene match: 7. Germline V gene sequence: CDR1 LNHDA, CDR2 SQIVND (reference sequence). The CDR3 length is 16 residues. The CDR3 loop reads CASSGTGVRSNQPQHF. As DNA, the CDR3 is TGTGCCAGTTCCGGGACAGGGGTTCGTAGCAATCAGCCCCAGCATTTT.

The sample holds one count of this clone. This rearrangement joins TRBV2 to TRBJ1-1; the D is unclear. Trimming shortened V by 0 bases and J by 11 bases, and 10 bases separated the two germline ends. This CDR3 is built from 12 residues. Germline lookup yields CDR1 SNHLY and CDR2 FYNNEI. The CDR3 DNA reads TGTGCCAGCAGTGAAGCCCCGGTTTTGGCTTTCTTT. It yields the protein CASSEAPVLAFF.

V gene TRBV4-1 combines with J gene TRBJ1-2, with D possibly TRBD1 on 6 matching bases. This CDR3 is 14 amino acids long. CDR1 and CDR2 (germline): MGHRA, YSYEKL. Trimming removed 6 bases at V and 1 base at J, with 12 bases between. CDR3 coding DNA: TGCGCCAGCAGTCCGGGACACTTTAACTATGGCTACACCTTC. This translates into CASSPGHFNYGYTF.

The gene calls are TRBV5-6 and TRBJ2-7, with D hard to call. Germline CDR1 and CDR2: SGHDT and YYEEEE. CDR3 length: 15 amino acids. Trimming took 0 bases from V and 3 from J, leaving 13 bases between them. CDR3 amino acids: CASSLVPSRGYEQYF. CDR3 DNA: TGTGCCAGCAGCTTGGTGCCTAGTAGAGGCTACGAGCAGTACTTC.

The chain carries TRBV3-1 (or the pseudogene TRBV3-2) and TRBJ2-3; a weak D match, TRBD2 (6 bases). Germline values: CDR1 LGHDT, CDR2 YNNKEL (reference sequence). This CDR3 spans 15 amino acids. Between the trimmed V and J ends, which lost 5 bases and 2 bases, there was a span of 14 bases. The CDR3 nucleotides are TGTGCCAGCAGCGAGAGCTGGAGGGACACAGATACGCAGTATTTT. This translates into CASSESWRDTDTQYF.

The chain has TRBV28 and TRBJ1-6; D unclear. Deletions cut 3 bases from V and 0 bases from J, with 15 bases between. Germline lookup yields CDR1 MDHEN and CDR2 SYDVKM. This CDR3 region has 18 residues. The CDR3 DNA reads as TGTGCCAGCAGTTTTGGAGCGGGCTCCTCCTCCTATAATTCACCCCTCCACTTT. Amino acids: CASSFGAGSSSYNSPLHF.

The chain joins TRBV30 to TRBJ1-1; D gene unclear. Trimming took 5 bases from V and 4 from J, leaving 8 bases between them. The CDR3 is 11 residues long. Germline V gene data show CDR1 as GTSNPN and CDR2 as SVGIG (reference sequence). In DNA form, the CDR3 reads TGTGCCTGGGGGAGGGCCACTGAAGCTTTCTTT. Protein product: CAWGRATEAFF.

The rearrangement links TRBV7-8 to TRBJ1-1, with TRBD1 as a possible D gene (6 bases). The V gene lost 2 bases and the J gene lost 5 bases, with 18 bases spanning the gap. The germline V gene encodes CDR1 SGHVS and CDR2 FQNEAQ. The CDR3 covers 16 residues. The CDR3 region has the DNA TGTGCCAGCAGCTTAACGAGCATTTTGGGGGCAACTGAAGCTTTCTTT. Amino acids: CASSLTSILGATEAFF.

The chain employs TRBV2 and TRBJ1-5; TRBD1 aligns across 7 bases. The CDR3 sequence is 15 residues long. Germline CDR1 is SNHLY and CDR2 is FYNNEI. With 6 bases clipped from V and 0 bases from J, the junction kept 5 bases outside the gene matches. CDR3: CASSLDRYSNQPQHF. Here the CDR3 DNA reads TGTGCCAGCAGCTTGGACAGGTATAGCAATCAGCCCCAGCATTTT.

The chain couples TRBV4-2 to TRBJ1-6; TRBD1 is a possible D gene (5 bases). Deletions cut 2 bases from V and 10 bases from J, with 6 bases between. Germline loops: CDR1 LGHNA, CDR2 YNFKEQ. CDR3 length equals 12 residues. CDR3 coding DNA: TGTGCCAGCAGCCAAAAGGGGTCACCCCTCCACTTT. It encodes CASSQKGSPLHF.

The J gene is TRBJ1-6, the V gene TRBV5-1; the D is unclear. V was shortened by 0 bases and J by 13 bases, with 11 bases between the two germline ends. The CDR3 loop spans 13 amino acids. The germline gives CDR1 SGHRS, CDR2 YFSETQ. DNA of the CDR3: TGCGCCAGCAGCTTGGTGGAGTCCGGCCCCCTCCACTTT. The encoded protein is CASSLVESGPLHF.

The V call is TRBV9, the J call TRBJ2-2; D ambiguous. CDR1 SGDLS and CDR2 YYNGEE come from the germline V gene. V shed 3 bases and J shed 0 bases, with 9 bases lying between them. The CDR3 has 15 residues. The CDR3 DNA is TGTGCCAGCAGCGCCACGGTGGCGAACACCGGGGAGCTGTTTTTT. This gives the protein CASSATVANTGELFF.

V gene TRBV19 combines with J gene TRBJ1-2, with 7 bases that match TRBD1. Trimming took 6 bases from V and 8 from J; bases not matched to a gene: 9. The CDR3 consists of 13 residues. Germline V gene sequence: CDR1 LNHDA, CDR2 SQIVND (reference sequence). CDR3 residues: CASSRQGQEGYTF. The CDR3 bases are TGTGCCAGTAGCCGTCAAGGACAGGAGGGCTACACCTTC.

CDR3 in DNA: TGTGCCAGCAGCGCCACCGGGACAGGGGGCGAAGGGGAGCTGTTTTTT. Protein: CASSATGTGGEGELFF. This chain links TRBV5-8 with TRBJ2-2; 12 bases line up with TRBD1. V lost 4 bases and J lost 8; bases outside the gene matches: 9. Germline loops: CDR1 SGHTS, CDR2 YDEGEE. The CDR3 spans 16 residues.

The V call is TRBV5-6, the J call TRBJ1-5, with D maybe TRBD1 (6 bases). The CDR3 length is 14 residues. Germline CDR1 is SGHDT and CDR2 is YYEEEE. The germline V and J ends were trimmed by 6 bases and 6 bases, with 16 bases remaining between them. The CDR3 region is CASTKGEYGQPQHF. The CDR3, as DNA: TGTGCCAGCACTAAGGGGGAGTATGGTCAGCCCCAGCATTTT.

CDR3 coding DNA: TGCAGTGCTAGTGTAGCGGGAGGCGAAAAACTGTTTTTT. It is translated as CSASVAGGEKLFF. This chain joins TRBV20-1 and TRBJ1-4; D uncertain. V lost 3 bases and J lost 8, with 13 bases in between. Germline CDR1 is DFQATT and CDR2 is SNEGSKA (reference sequence). This CDR3 has 13 residues.

This clone has a single count. V gene TRBV5-1 combines with J gene TRBJ1-6; D is unclear. Trimming stripped 0 bases from V and 5 bases from J, with 12 bases between. This CDR3 contains 16 residues. Germline CDR1 reads SGHRS; CDR2 reads YFSETQ. CDR3 DNA: TGCGCCAGCAGCTTGGGACTCCTCCCCCATAATTCACCCCTCCACTTT. Its translation: CASSLGLLPHNSPLHF.

J is TRBJ1-2 and V is TRBV28, with TRBD1 identical over 8 bases. The V and J ends lost 5 bases and 6 bases, in that order; junction bases with no gene match: 8. Germline CDR1 is MDHEN and CDR2 is SYDVKM. The CDR3 is 14 amino acids. Here the CDR3 reads CASSPARTGNGYTF. CDR3 bases: TGTGCCAGCAGTCCTGCTCGGACAGGGAATGGCTACACCTTC.

As concerns this clone: A much larger clone differs by one base, so this may be a read error. CDR3 sequence (DNA): TGTGCCAGCAGCGCTAACACAGATACGCAGTATTTT. Its translation: CASSANTDTQYF. This sequence joins TRBV9 and TRBJ2-3; D is unclear. Trimming pared 3 bases from V and 2 bases from J, leaving 4 bases between. Germline V gene data show CDR1 as SGDLS and CDR2 as YYNGEE. The CDR3 contains 12 residues.